The present T cell receptor (beta chain) was sequenced within a study of CD8 T cells in ankylosing spondylitis. General study results and limits: Eight highly homologous variants formed a TCR beta motif that appeared characteristic of ankylosing spondylitis blood. There were earlier reports of some motif variants in reactive arthritis synovial fluid and blood. Clones that were linked to disease were CD8+ and were relatively rare in peripheral blood. Significant enrichment of disease-linked clones was reportedly seen in matched ankylosing spondylitis synovial fluid.

Turning to this clonotype: The antigen remains unidentified.

Quantitative molecular-barcoded 5'-RACE generated the TCR beta libraries. MiXCR was run by TCRdb on the 5' RACE reads, yielding one entry per CDR3 protein. The sample lists 750,000 to 850,000 distinct CDR3 sequences, roughly 10% occurring once. The CDR3 runs to 15 residues. J was trimmed by 5 bases and V by 1 base; bases with no gene match: 4. The germline gives CDR1 SGHAT, CDR2 FQNNGV. The sequencing input was blood, either unsorted or a sorted T cell fraction (not recorded which). This receptor was taken from a male donor with ankylosing spondylitis. J is TRBJ2-2 and V is TRBV11-2; 7 bases fit TRBD2. As DNA, the CDR3 is TGTGCCAGCAGCTTAGGGACTAGGCTGACCGGGGAGCTGTTTTTT. This encodes CASSLGTRLTGELFF.